The TCR beta chain under discussion was sequenced for a study of Ad26.COV2.S vaccination and SARS-CoV-2 variants. Study-level points and caveats: Vaccine and placebo groups showed comparable non-spike TCR breadth. Post-vaccination spike-specific CD8+ and CD4+ T cell responses reportedly had substantial breadth. Researchers cautioned that TCR breadth and depth analyses may have underestimated total T cell responses.

The table lists this clone with a few counts. Its antigen is still unknown. Losses at the gene ends were 6 bases for V and 4 bases for J; bases not matched to a gene: 14. Germline V gene data show CDR1 as MDHEN and CDR2 as SYDVKM. The CDR3 length is 16 residues. TCRdb keeps only in-frame clones here, not all; method: immunoSEQ multiplex PCR. The table shows over 110,000 clones, with 70% to 90% occurring only once. This chain links TRBV28 with TRBJ2-7, with TRBD1 matching 8 bases. The sequence derives from a human donor who had recovered from COVID-19. The material was peripheral blood, obtained after recovery from COVID-19. CDR3 amino acids: CASRPGGFPNPYEQYF. The CDR3, as DNA: TGTGCCAGCAGGCCAGGGGGCTTTCCAAACCCTTACGAGCAGTACTTC. The variable domain in full, completed from reference TRBV28 and TRBJ2-7, reads DVKVTQSSRYLVKRTGEKVFLECVQDMDHENMFWYRQDPGLGLRLIYFSYDVKMKEKGDIPEGYSVSREKKERFSLILESASTNQTSMYLCASRPGGFPNPYEQYFGPGTRLTVT.